Many counts were recorded for the clone carrying this TCR beta chain. With iRepertoire HTBI primers and Arm-PCR of CDR3 regions, TCR beta libraries were built. Via MiXCR, TCRdb re-called the multiplex PCR reads, giving one row per CDR3 protein. The sample carries roughly 470,000 distinct CDR3 sequences, 20% to 25% recorded once. The record originates from a study of regulatory T cells in long-lasting Graves disease. As for time point: persistent/refractory GD, antithyroid drugs over 5 years with positive TRAb. The TCR library was made from RNA extracted from PBMCs. The authors diagnosed Graves' disease using American Thyroid Association guidelines. A peripheral blood sample, roughly 8.5 milliliters in volume, was drawn into EDTA tubes. V lost 4 bases, J lost 2 bases, and 5 bases stayed unmatched. CDR1 and CDR2 (germline): KGHSH, LQKENI. The CDR3 sequence is 15 residues long.

The chain links TRBV18 to TRBJ2-5; 9 positions agree with TRBD1. The sample consisted of peripheral blood mononuclear cells (PBMCs), taken when the disease was refractory, from a patient treated with antithyroid drugs. The TCR originated in a female donor with Graves disease. For the CDR3, the DNA is TGTGCCAGCTCACTCTTCGGACAGGGGCAAGAGACCCAGTACTTC. Its translation is CASSLFGQGQETQYF.